These 5 T cell receptor beta chains originate from one sample sequenced in a study of beta chain features in type 1 diabetes. The study reverse transcribed the entire isolated RNA, so it sequenced expressed TCRB transcripts. Assay: immunoSEQ multiplex PCR; the TCRdb copy retains only in-frame clones and omits some. The sample holds approximately 380,000 clones; over 12% are singletons and the top ten take approximately 0.019%. Material: naive CD4+ T cells from blood. The receptors stem from a woman aged 18-29 years in good health.

CDR3 sequence: CAAPTGKVAGELFF. CDR3 coding DNA: TGTGCCGCACCAACGGGGAAGGTGGCCGGGGAGCTGTTTTTT. V and J are TRBV13 and TRBJ2-2; D might be TRBD2 (5 bases). The CDR3 covers 14 residues. Germline CDR1 PRHDT, CDR2 FYEKMQ (reference sequence). V lost 11 bases and J 6 bases, leaving 19 bases between the germline ends.

The chain employs TRBV9 and TRBJ2-1; 7 nucleotides agree with TRBD2. J lost 9 bases, V lost 3 bases, and 12 bases had no gene match. CDR1 is SGDLS, CDR2 YYNGEE, per germline. The CDR3 totals 15 residues. CDR3 nucleotides: TGTGCCAGCAGCGGTCTTTTGGGAGGGCCTTCTGAGCAGTTCTTC. Its translation is CASSGLLGGPSEQFF.

This clone was seen a few times. This chain joins TRBV9 and TRBJ2-5; 10 bases map to TRBD1. The CDR3 totals 15 residues. Germline values: CDR1 SGDLS, CDR2 YYNGEE. Trimming removed 3 bases from V and 5 bases from J; junction bases left unmatched: 7. The CDR3 loop is CASSAGDRGQETQYF. Written as DNA, the CDR3 is TGTGCCAGCAGCGCCGGGGACAGGGGTCAGGAGACCCAGTACTTC.

This chain links TRBV4-1 with TRBJ2-1; TRBD2 matches 12 bases. With 0 bases clipped from V and 12 bases from J, the junction kept 9 bases outside the gene matches. Per germline, CDR1 MGHRA and CDR2 YSYEKL. The CDR3 length is 16 residues. The CDR3 sequence is CASSQDKLAGGRSQFF. CDR3 in DNA: TGCGCCAGCAGCCAAGATAAGCTAGCGGGAGGGCGGTCGCAGTTCTTC.

The rearrangement links TRBV4-2 to TRBJ2-1, with 9 bases aligning to TRBD1. Germline-derived CDR1 and CDR2 are LGHNA and YNFKEQ. V lost 3 bases and J lost 5; bases outside the gene matches: 8. The CDR3 contains 16 residues. CDR3: CASSQQHRGRHNEQFF. The CDR3 DNA reads as TGTGCCAGCAGCCAGCAACACAGGGGGCGCCACAATGAGCAGTTCTTC.